Sequencing of this TCR beta chain was carried out in a study of CD8 T cells in ankylosing spondylitis. Study-level findings and limits: Blood from ankylosing spondylitis patients appeared to carry a characteristic roughly 8-variant TCR beta motif. From matched ankylosing spondylitis synovial fluid, disease-linked clones were reportedly recovered at significantly enriched levels.

TCRdb fed the 5' RACE reads into MiXCR, producing one record per CDR3 protein. The sample has 150,000 to 200,000 distinct CDR3 sequences, about 32% seen once. This clonotype came up a few times. As yet, its antigen is unknown. The CDR3 has 19 amino acids. Losses at the gene ends were 0 bases for V and 0 bases for J; bases not matched to a gene: 9. Germline CDR1 and CDR2: LGHNA and YNFKEQ. Input material: synovial fluid, either unsorted or a sorted T cell fraction (not recorded which). This chain joins TRBV4-2 and TRBJ1-4; TRBD1 agrees at 8 bases. The sequence came from a male donor with ankylosing spondylitis. CDR3: CASSQDLVTDRATNEKLFF. The CDR3 nucleotides read TGTGCCAGCAGCCAAGATTTGGTAACGGACAGGGCAACTAATGAAAAACTGTTTTTT.